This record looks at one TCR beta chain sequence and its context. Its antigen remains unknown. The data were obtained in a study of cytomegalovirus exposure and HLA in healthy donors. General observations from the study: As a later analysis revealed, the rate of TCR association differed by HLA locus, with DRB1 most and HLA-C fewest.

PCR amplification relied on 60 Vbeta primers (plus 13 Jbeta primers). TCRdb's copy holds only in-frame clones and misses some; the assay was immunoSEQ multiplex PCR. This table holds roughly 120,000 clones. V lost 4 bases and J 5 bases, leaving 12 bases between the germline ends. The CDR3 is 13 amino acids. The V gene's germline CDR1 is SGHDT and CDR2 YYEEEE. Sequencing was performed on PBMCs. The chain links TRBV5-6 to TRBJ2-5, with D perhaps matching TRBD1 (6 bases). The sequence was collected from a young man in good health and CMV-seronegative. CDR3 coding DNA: TGTGCCAGCAGCGTTAGAAGGGGGGAGACCCAGTACTTC. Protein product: CASSVRRGETQYF.